The next 17 T cell receptor beta chains were all read from a single sample in a study of cytomegalovirus exposure and HLA in healthy donors. The assay was immunoSEQ multiplex PCR, and TCRdb's table has in-frame clones only and misses some. The sample holds tens of thousands of clones; around four fifths are singletons and the top ten take 3%. Sequencing used PBMCs. Every receptor here comes from a man under 40 in good health and CMV-seronegative.

This rearrangement joins TRBV9 to TRBJ2-5, with 14 bases lining up with TRBD2. The CDR3 length is 16 residues. J gave up 4 bases and V 4 bases, and 6 bases lay outside the gene matches. Per germline, CDR1 SGDLS and CDR2 YYNGEE. The CDR3 sequence: CASSLGLAGVRETQYF. The DNA for the CDR3 is TGTGCCAGCAGCTTGGGACTAGCGGGAGTTCGAGAGACCCAGTACTTC.

The rearrangement links TRBV5-6 to TRBJ1-4; D not certain. V was clipped by 0 bases and J by 4 bases, with 13 bases between them. The CDR3 consists of 16 residues. Per the germline V gene, CDR1 is SGHDT and CDR2 is YYEEEE. The CDR3 is CASSLGNSNLNEKLFF. CDR3 in DNA: TGTGCCAGCAGCTTGGGAAACAGCAACCTTAATGAAAAACTGTTTTTT.

Here the CDR3 reads CATSRGASGEGTQVQFF. The CDR3 DNA sequence: TGTGCCACCAGCAGAGGGGCTAGCGGGGAGGGGACCCAGGTCCAGTTCTTC. The J gene is TRBJ2-1, the V gene TRBV15; TRBD2 matches 9 bases. Trimming at V came to 1 base and at J to 13 bases, leaving 17 bases not matched to a gene. Looked up from germline, CDR1 is LNHNV and CDR2 is YYDKDF (reference sequence). This CDR3 comprises 17 residues.

The rearrangement uses TRBV7-9 and TRBJ2-1, with 13 nucleotides matching TRBD2. CDR1 SEHNR and CDR2 FQNEAQ come from the germline V gene (reference sequence). The CDR3 covers 16 residues. The V and J ends lost 5 bases and 8 bases, in that order; junction bases with no gene match: 9. The CDR3 region has the DNA TGTGCCAGCAGCCCCAAACGGACTAGCGGGAGACATGAGCAGTTCTTC. This codes for CASSPKRTSGRHEQFF.

The gene calls are TRBV10-3 and TRBJ2-5; TRBD1 agrees at 8 bases. After removal of 7 bases from V and 2 bases from J, the junction contained 15 bases not matched to a gene. In germline, CDR1 is ENHRY, CDR2 SYGVKD. The CDR3 has 17 residues. CDR3 region: CAIKRNSLRTGQETQYF. Here the CDR3 DNA reads TGTGCCATCAAGAGAAACTCCTTGAGGACAGGGCAAGAGACCCAGTACTTC.

CDR3 nucleotide sequence: TGTGCCAGCAGCCATTACTGGGGGAGGGACAGGGGTTCTGAAGCTTTCTTT. Amino acids: CASSHYWGRDRGSEAFF. The rearrangement joins TRBV7-6 to TRBJ1-1; 10 nucleotides match TRBD1. CDR3 size: 17 residues. The junction had 15 bases not matched to a gene; V was cut back by 5 bases and J by 6 bases. Germline CDR1 reads SGHVS; CDR2 reads FNYEAQ.

The chain carries TRBV15 and TRBJ2-7; tentative D call: TRBD1 (6 bases). V lost 0 bases, J lost 5 bases, and 14 bases lay in between. Germline V lookup: CDR1 LNHNV, CDR2 YYDKDF (reference sequence). The CDR3 spans 15 residues. The CDR3 DNA reads TGTGCCACCAGCAGAGATCGGAGCAGGGGCCACGAGCAGTACTTC. Encoded protein: CATSRDRSRGHEQYF.

With regard to this clone: One junction end does not reproduce the germline sequence, and a read error may be involved. The V call is TRBV7-7, the J call TRBJ2-3; 13 positions agree with TRBD2. This CDR3 has 16 amino acids. CDR1 SSHAT and CDR2 FNYEAQ come from the germline V gene (reference sequence). The CDR3 is CASSSGLAGHTDTQYF. The CDR3 DNA reads TGTGCTAGCAGCTCGGGACTAGCGGGGCACACAGATACGCAGTATTTT.

This clone came up a few times. This chain joins TRBV28 and TRBJ1-6; possibly TRBD1 for D (5 bases). CDR3 length equals 14 residues. CDR1 MDHEN and CDR2 SYDVKM come from the germline V gene. V was trimmed by 2 bases and J by 7 bases, leaving 9 bases between them. Written as DNA, the CDR3 is TGTGCCAGCAGTTTAGCAGGGAAGAATTCACCCCTCCACTTT. It specifies CASSLAGKNSPLHF.

The gene calls are TRBV4-3 and TRBJ1-4, with 9 bases that match TRBD1. This CDR3 is built from 16 residues. CDR1 LGHNA and CDR2 YSLEER come from the germline V gene. Unmatched junction bases numbered 8, after V lost 1 base and J lost 8 bases. The DNA of the CDR3 is TGCGCCAGCAGCCAAGGCCCCGGGACAGGGAGAGAAAAACTGTTTTTT. It codes for CASSQGPGTGREKLFF.

The J gene is TRBJ2-3, the V gene TRBV5-1; D unresolved. Trimming took off 8 bases at V and 5 bases at J, with 12 bases between the two ends. This CDR3 contains 12 residues. Germline V lookup: CDR1 SGHRS, CDR2 YFSETQ. The CDR3 bases are TGCGCCAGTTTCGCTCTAGAAGATACGCAGTATTTT. This sequence encodes CASFALEDTQYF. Supplemented by reference TRBV5-1 and TRBJ2-3, the full variable domain reads KAGVTQTPRYLIKTRGQQVTLSCSPISGHRSVSWYQQTPGQGLQFLFEYFSETQRNKGNFPGRFSGRQFSNSRSEMNVSTLELGDSALYLCASFALEDTQYFGPGTRLTVL.

The CDR3: CASRTGGQGNTIYF. The DNA of the CDR3 is TGTGCCAGCAGAACAGGGGGGCAGGGAAACACCATATATTTT. V and J are TRBV27 and TRBJ1-3; TRBD1 matches at 8 bases. In germline, CDR1 is MNHEY, CDR2 SMNVEV (reference sequence). This CDR3 is 14 amino acids long. Losses at the gene ends were 6 bases for V and 4 bases for J; bases not matched to a gene: 5.

The chain has TRBV19 and TRBJ1-4; 8 nucleotides align to TRBD1. This CDR3 has 14 amino acids. Looked up from germline, CDR1 is LNHDA and CDR2 is SQIVND (reference sequence). Germline trimming cut 9 bases from V and 3 bases from J; bases unmatched to any gene: 6. The CDR3 DNA sequence: TGTGCCAGCAAACCGGGACAGGCTAATGAAAAACTGTTTTTT. Translated, it gives CASKPGQANEKLFF.

The rearrangement links TRBV28 to TRBJ2-7; TRBD2 agrees at 10 bases. The V and J ends lost 2 bases and 7 bases, in that order; junction bases with no gene match: 5. Germline CDR1 and CDR2: MDHEN and SYDVKM. There are 14 residues in the CDR3. CDR3 protein: CASSLLAGAGEQYV. CDR3 coding DNA: TGTGCCAGCAGTTTACTAGCGGGAGCGGGTGAGCAGTACGTC.

The chain is built from TRBV14 and TRBJ2-6, with D possibly matching TRBD2 (7 bases). The germline V and J ends were trimmed by 3 bases and 2 bases, with 11 bases remaining between them. This CDR3 spans 16 amino acids. Germline V gene data show CDR1 as SGHDN and CDR2 as FVKESK. The CDR3 DNA is TGTGCCAGCAGCCACCAAGGGGGGGCTGGGGCCAACGTCCTGACTTTC. It is translated as CASSHQGGAGANVLTF. The whole variable domain, remainder taken from reference TRBV14 and TRBJ2-6, is EAGVTQFPSHSVIEKGQTVTLRCDPISGHDNLYWYRRVMGKEIKFLLHFVKESKQDESGMPNNRFLAERTGGTYSTLKVQPAELEDSGVYFCASSHQGGAGANVLTFGAGSRLTVL.

This rearrangement joins TRBV10-3 to TRBJ2-2; 11 positions match TRBD1. J lost 2 bases, V lost 10 bases, and 6 bases had no gene match. This CDR3 is built from 15 residues. Germline loops: CDR1 ENHRY, CDR2 SYGVKD. The CDR3 reads CASLRTGGNTGELFF. In DNA, the CDR3 is TGTGCCAGCTTAAGGACAGGGGGCAACACCGGGGAGCTGTTTTTT.

V and J are TRBV9 and TRBJ2-7; TRBD1 aligns across 7 bases. Germline CDR1 is SGDLS and CDR2 is YYNGEE. The length of the CDR3 is 16 residues. Trimming at V came to 0 bases and at J to 2 bases, leaving 8 bases not matched to a gene. CDR3 in DNA: TGTGCCAGCAGCGTAGCTCCCACAGGGGCGGCCTACGAGCAGTACTTC. It codes for CASSVAPTGAAYEQYF.